This TCR beta chain derives from a study of cytomegalovirus exposure and HLA in healthy donors. Both 60 Vbeta primers and 13 Jbeta primers went into the PCR. The data were produced by immunoSEQ multiplex PCR, yet TCRdb's version contains in-frame clones alone and is incomplete. Here the sample spans over 150,000 clones, about four fifths being singletons. The CDR3 totals 13 residues. The germline CDR1 and CDR2 sequences are MDHEN and SYDVKM. The germline V and J ends were trimmed by 2 bases and 6 bases, with 11 bases remaining between them. Overall study results and limits: Per a later analysis, HLA-associated TCR beta chains showed more clonal expansion than other, equally common TCR beta chains. Presence/absence results assume similar sequencing depth per donor, which may not hold. In a later analysis, V- and J-gene trimming of beta chains associated with a DCLRE1C missense variant, replicated independently.

As concerns this clone: The antigen remains unidentified.

Each donor was healthy, and each was a bone marrow donor. Sequenced input: PBMCs. The origin of this receptor is a woman under 40 in good health and CMV-seropositive. The genes are TRBV28 and TRBJ2-7; D gene unclear. The CDR3 is CASSLEWQVEQYF. CDR3 DNA: TGTGCCAGCAGTTTAGAATGGCAGGTCGAGCAGTACTTC.